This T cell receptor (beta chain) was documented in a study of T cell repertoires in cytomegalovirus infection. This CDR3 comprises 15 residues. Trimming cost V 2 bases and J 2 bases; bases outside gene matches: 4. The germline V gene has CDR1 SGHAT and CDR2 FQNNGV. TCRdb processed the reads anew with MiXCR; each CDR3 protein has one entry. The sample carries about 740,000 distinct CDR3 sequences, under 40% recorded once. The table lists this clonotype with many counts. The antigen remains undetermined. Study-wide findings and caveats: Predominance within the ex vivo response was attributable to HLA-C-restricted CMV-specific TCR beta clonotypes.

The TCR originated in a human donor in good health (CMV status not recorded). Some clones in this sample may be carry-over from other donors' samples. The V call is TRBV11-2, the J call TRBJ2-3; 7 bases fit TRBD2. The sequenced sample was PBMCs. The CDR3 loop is CASSLRSGNTDTQYF. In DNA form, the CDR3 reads TGTGCCAGCAGCTTAAGAAGCGGGAACACAGATACGCAGTATTTT.